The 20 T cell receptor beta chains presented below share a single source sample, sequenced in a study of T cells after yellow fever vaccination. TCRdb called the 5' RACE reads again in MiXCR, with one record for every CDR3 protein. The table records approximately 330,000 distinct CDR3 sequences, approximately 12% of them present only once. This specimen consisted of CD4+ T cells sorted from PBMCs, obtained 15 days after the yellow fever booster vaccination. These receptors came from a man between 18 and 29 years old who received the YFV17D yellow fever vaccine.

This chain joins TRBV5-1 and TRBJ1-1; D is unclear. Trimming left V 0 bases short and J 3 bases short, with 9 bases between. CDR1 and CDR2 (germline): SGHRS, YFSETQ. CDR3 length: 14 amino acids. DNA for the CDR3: TGCGCCAGCAGCTTGGCCACGGTGGACACTGAAGCTTTCTTT. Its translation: CASSLATVDTEAFF.

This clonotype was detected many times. CDR3 region: CASSLAGTGFSPLHF. Written as DNA, the CDR3 is TGCGCCAGCAGCTTGGCCGGGACAGGTTTTTCACCCCTCCACTTT. The gene calls are TRBV5-1 and TRBJ1-6, with 8 bases that match TRBD1. Germline V CDR1 and CDR2: SGHRS, YFSETQ. Unmatched junction bases numbered 5, after V lost 0 bases and J lost 9 bases. The CDR3 is 15 residues long.

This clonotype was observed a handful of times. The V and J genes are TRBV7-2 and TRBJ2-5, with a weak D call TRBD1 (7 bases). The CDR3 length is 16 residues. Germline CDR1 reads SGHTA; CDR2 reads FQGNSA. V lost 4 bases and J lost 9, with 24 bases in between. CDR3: CASSSIRDSLAKAQYF. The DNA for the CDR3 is TGTGCCAGCAGCTCCATCCGGGACAGCCTAGCGAAGGCCCAGTACTTC.

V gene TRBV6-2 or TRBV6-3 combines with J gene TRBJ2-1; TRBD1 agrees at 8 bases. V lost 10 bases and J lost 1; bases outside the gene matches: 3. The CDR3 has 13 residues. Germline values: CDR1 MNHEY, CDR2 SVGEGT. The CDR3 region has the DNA TGTGCCACTCGGACAGGGTCCTACAATGAGCAGTTCTTC. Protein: CATRTGSYNEQFF.

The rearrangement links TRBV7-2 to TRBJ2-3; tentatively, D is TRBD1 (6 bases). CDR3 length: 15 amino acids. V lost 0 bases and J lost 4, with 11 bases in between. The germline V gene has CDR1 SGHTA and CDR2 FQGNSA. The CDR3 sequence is CASSLAPRGADTQYF. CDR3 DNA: TGTGCCAGCAGCTTAGCCCCCAGGGGCGCAGATACGCAGTATTTT.

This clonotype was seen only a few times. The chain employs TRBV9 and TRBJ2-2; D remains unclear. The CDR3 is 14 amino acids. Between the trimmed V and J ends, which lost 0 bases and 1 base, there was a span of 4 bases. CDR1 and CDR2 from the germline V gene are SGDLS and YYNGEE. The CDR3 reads CASSVGQNTGELFF. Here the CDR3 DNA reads TGTGCCAGCAGCGTAGGGCAGAACACCGGGGAGCTGTTTTTT.

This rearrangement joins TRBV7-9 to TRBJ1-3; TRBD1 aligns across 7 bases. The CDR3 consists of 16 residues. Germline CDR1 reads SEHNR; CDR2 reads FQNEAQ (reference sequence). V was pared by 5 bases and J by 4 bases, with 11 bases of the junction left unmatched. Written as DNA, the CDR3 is TGTGCCAGCAGCCCGATCGAAGGACAGGCGGGAAACACCATATATTTT. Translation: CASSPIEGQAGNTIYF.

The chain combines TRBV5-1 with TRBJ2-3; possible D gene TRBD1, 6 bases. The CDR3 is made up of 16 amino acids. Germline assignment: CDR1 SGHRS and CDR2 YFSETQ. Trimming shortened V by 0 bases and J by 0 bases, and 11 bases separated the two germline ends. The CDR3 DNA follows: TGCGCCAGCAGCTTGGAGGGGGTCCTTAGCACAGATACGCAGTATTTT. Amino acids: CASSLEGVLSTDTQYF. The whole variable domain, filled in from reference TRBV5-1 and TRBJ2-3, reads KAGVTQTPRYLIKTRGQQVTLSCSPISGHRSVSWYQQTPGQGLQFLFEYFSETQRNKGNFPGRFSGRQFSNSRSEMNVSTLELGDSALYLCASSLEGVLSTDTQYFGPGTRLTVL.

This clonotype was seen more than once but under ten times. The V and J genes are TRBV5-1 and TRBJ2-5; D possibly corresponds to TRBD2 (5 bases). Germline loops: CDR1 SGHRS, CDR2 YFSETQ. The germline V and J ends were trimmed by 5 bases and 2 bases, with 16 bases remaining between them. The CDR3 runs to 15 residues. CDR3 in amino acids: CASSFLGLTQETQYF. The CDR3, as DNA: TGCGCCAGCAGTTTCCTAGGACTTACTCAAGAGACCCAGTACTTC.

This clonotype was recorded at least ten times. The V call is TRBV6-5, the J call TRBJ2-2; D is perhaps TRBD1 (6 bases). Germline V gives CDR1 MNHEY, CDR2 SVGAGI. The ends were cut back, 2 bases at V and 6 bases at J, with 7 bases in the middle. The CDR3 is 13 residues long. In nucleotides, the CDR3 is TGTGCCAGCAGTTACCAGGGGTCCGGGGAGCTGTTTTTT. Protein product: CASSYQGSGELFF.

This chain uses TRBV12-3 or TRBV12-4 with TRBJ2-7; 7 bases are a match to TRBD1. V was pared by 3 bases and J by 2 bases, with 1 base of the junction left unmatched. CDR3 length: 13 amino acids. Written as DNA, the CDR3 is TGTGCCAGCAGTTTCCAGGGGGCCTACGAGCAGTACTTC. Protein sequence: CASSFQGAYEQYF.

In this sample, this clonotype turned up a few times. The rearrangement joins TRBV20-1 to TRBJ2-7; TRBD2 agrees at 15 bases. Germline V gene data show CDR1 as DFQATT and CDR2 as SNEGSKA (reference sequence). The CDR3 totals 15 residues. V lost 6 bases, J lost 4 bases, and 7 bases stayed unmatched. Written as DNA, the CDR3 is TGCAGTGCGCCGCCGGGACTAGCGGGGGGATACGAGCAGTACTTC. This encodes CSAPPGLAGGYEQYF.

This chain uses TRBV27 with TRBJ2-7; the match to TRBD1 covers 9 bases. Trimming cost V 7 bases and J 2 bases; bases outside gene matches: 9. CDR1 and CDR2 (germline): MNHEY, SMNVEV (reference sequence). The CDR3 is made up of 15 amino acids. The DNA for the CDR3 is TGTGCCAGCAAACCTCTCGACAGGGGGGCCTACGAGCAGTACGTC. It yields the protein CASKPLDRGAYEQYV.

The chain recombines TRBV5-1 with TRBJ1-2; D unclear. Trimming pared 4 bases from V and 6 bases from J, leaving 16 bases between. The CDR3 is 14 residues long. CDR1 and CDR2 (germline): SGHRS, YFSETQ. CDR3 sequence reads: CASSPSEGGDGYTF. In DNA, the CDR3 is TGCGCCAGCAGCCCCTCAGAGGGCGGAGATGGCTACACCTTC.

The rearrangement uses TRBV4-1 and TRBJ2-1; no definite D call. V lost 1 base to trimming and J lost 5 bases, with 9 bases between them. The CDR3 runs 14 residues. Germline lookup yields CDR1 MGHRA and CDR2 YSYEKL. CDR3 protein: CASSQAGQDNEQFF. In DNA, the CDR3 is TGCGCCAGCAGCCAAGCTGGTCAGGACAATGAGCAGTTCTTC.

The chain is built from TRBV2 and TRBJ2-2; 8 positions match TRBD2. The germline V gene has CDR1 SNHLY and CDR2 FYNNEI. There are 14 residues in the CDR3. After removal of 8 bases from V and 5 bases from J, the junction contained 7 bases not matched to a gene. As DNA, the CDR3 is TGTGCCAGCTCCGGGACTAGGATAACCGGGGAGCTGTTTTTT. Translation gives CASSGTRITGELFF.

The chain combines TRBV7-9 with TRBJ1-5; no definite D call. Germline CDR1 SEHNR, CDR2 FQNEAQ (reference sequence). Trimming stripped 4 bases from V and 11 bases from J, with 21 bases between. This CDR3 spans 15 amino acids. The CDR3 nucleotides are TGTGCCAGCAGCTCCGGGCCTGAGAGCCCAAGGGCCCAGCATTTT. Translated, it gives CASSSGPESPRAQHF.

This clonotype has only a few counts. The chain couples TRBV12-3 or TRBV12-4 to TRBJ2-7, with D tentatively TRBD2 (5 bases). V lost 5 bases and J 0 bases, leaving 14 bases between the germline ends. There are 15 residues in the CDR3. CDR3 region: CASSPPGLHSYEQYF. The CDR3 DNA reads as TGTGCCAGCAGTCCCCCTGGACTCCACTCCTACGAGCAGTACTTC.

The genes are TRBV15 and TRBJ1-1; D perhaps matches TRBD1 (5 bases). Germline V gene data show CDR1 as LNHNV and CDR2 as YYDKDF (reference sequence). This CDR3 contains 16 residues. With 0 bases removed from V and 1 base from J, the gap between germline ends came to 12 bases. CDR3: CATSREGWGGNTEAFF. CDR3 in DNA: TGTGCCACCAGCAGAGAAGGATGGGGGGGGAACACTGAAGCTTTCTTT.

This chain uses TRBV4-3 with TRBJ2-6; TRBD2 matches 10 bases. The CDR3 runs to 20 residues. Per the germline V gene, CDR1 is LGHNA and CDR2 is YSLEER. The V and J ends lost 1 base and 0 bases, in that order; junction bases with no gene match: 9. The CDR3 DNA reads TGCGCCAGCAGCCAAGTCAGGGCTAGCGGGAGCTACTCTGGGGCCAACGTCCTGACTTTC. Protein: CASSQVRASGSYSGANVLTF.